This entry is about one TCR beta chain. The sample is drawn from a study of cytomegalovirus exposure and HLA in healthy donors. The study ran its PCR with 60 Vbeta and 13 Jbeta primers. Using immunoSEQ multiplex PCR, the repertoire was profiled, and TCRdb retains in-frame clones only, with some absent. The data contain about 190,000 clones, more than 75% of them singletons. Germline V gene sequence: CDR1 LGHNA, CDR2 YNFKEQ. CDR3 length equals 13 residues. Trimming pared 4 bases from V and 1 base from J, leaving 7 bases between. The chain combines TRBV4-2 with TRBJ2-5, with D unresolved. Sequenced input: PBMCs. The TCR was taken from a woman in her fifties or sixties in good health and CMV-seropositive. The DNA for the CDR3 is TGTGCCAGCAGCCGACCGGGCCAAGAGACCCAGTACTTC. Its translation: CASSRPGQETQYF.